This entry lists 29 T cell receptor beta chains sequenced from one sample in a study of PD-L1 blockade in urothelial cancer (dated by TCRdb to 2017 to 2019). The protocol used for the library was the immunoSEQ multiplex PCR assay. The source is immuneACCESS, and TCRdb retained only in-frame sequences with V and J called. Part of the clones is not carried over; for the studies checked, unresolved V genes explain less than half of this, and the remainder is unexplained. The sample table contains about 120,000 clones; only one count was recorded for around 86% of them. Clones ranked in the top ten supply around 2.4% of the sample. The sample's time point label is to be understood as: peripheral blood 6 weeks after treatment start. This material consisted of PBMCs, taken around atezolizumab (anti-PD-L1) treatment. These receptors were obtained from a middle-aged man with urothelial cancer.

The V call is TRBV7-9, the J call TRBJ2-7, with D possibly matching TRBD2 (6 bases). The CDR3 has 16 amino acids. Germline V gives CDR1 SEHNR, CDR2 FQNEAQ (reference sequence). Trimming left V 3 bases short and J 7 bases short, with 22 bases between. In DNA, the CDR3 is TGTGCCAGCAGCTTGATCCAGCGGGTTGACCCCCCGGAGCAGTACTTC. Protein product: CASSLIQRVDPPEQYF. The full variable domain, in which reference TRBV7-9 and TRBJ2-7 provide the parts outside the CDR3, is DTGVSQNPRHKITKRGQNVTFRCDPISEHNRLYWYRQTLGQGPEFLTYFQNEAQLEKSRLLSDRFSAERPKGSFSTLEIQRTEQGDSAMYLCASSLIQRVDPPEQYFGPGTRLTVT.

The chain's CDR3 is CASRYRDPSTDTQYF. The CDR3 DNA follows: TGTGCCAGCAGATACAGGGACCCTTCCACAGATACGCAGTATTTT. The chain combines TRBV28 with TRBJ2-3; a possible D gene is TRBD1 (6 bases). V dropped 6 bases and J dropped 2 bases, with 15 bases sitting between them. The CDR3 extends over 15 amino acids. The germline CDR1 and CDR2 sequences are MDHEN and SYDVKM. The whole variable domain, filled in from reference TRBV28 and TRBJ2-3, reads DVKVTQSSRYLVKRTGEKVFLECVQDMDHENMFWYRQDPGLGLRLIYFSYDVKMKEKGDIPEGYSVSREKKERFSLILESASTNQTSMYLCASRYRDPSTDTQYFGPGTRLTVL.

The rearrangement links TRBV30 to TRBJ1-1; no clear D. CDR3 length: 16 amino acids. CDR1 GTSNPN and CDR2 SVGIG come from the germline V gene (reference sequence). Trimming shortened V by 0 bases and J by 1 base, and 15 bases separated the two germline ends. The CDR3 sequence is CAWSVRGISRNTEAFF. The CDR3 nucleotides are TGTGCCTGGAGTGTACGTGGCATATCCAGGAACACTGAAGCTTTCTTT.

The V gene is TRBV7-2, the J gene TRBJ2-7; possibly TRBD1 for D (6 bases). Germline lookup yields CDR1 SGHTA and CDR2 FQGNSA. The CDR3 covers 18 residues. V gave up 0 bases and J gave up 1 base, with 19 bases separating them. CDR3 sequence (DNA): TGTGCCAGCAGCTTAGCGCACTCCGACAGGACGTATTCCTACGAGCAGTACTTC. This codes for CASSLAHSDRTYSYEQYF.

The chain employs TRBV7-2 and TRBJ2-3, with 9 bases matching TRBD2. Germline V gene lookup returns CDR1 SGHTA and CDR2 FQGNSA. The V gene end was trimmed by 5 bases and the J gene end by 8 bases; junction bases not matched to a gene: 8. The CDR3 spans 14 residues. The CDR3 region has the DNA TGTGCCAGCAGCCCCCGACTAGCGGTTGGTACGCAGTATTTT. This gives the protein CASSPRLAVGTQYF.

The chain has TRBV28 and TRBJ2-2; 7 bases line up with TRBD1. This CDR3 region has 16 residues. Germline trimming cut 4 bases from V and 5 bases from J; bases unmatched to any gene: 10. Germline CDR1 MDHEN, CDR2 SYDVKM. Here the CDR3 DNA reads TGTGCCAGCAGTTCCCGATCGACAGGGTTTACCGGGGAGCTGTTTTTT. This sequence encodes CASSSRSTGFTGELFF.

This clone turned up a few times. The chain is built from TRBV28 and TRBJ1-1, with TRBD1 as a possible D gene (5 bases). The V gene lost 3 bases and the J gene lost 5 bases, with 10 bases spanning the gap. The CDR3 consists of 13 residues. The germline V gene has CDR1 MDHEN and CDR2 SYDVKM. CDR3 in amino acids: CASSFGGGTEAFF. Here the CDR3 DNA reads TGTGCCAGCAGTTTTGGGGGGGGTACTGAAGCTTTCTTT.

The chain joins TRBV11-2 to TRBJ2-1, with D tentatively TRBD1 (6 bases). Germline CDR1 reads SGHAT; CDR2 reads FQNNGV. The length of the CDR3 is 16 residues. Trimming shortened V by 5 bases and J by 8 bases, and 22 bases separated the two germline ends. The CDR3 sequence is CASSGPSGDIHHEQFF. In DNA form, the CDR3 reads TGTGCCAGCAGCGGCCCCTCAGGGGATATCCACCATGAGCAGTTCTTC.

This rearrangement joins TRBV7-6 to TRBJ2-3, with 13 bases fitting TRBD2. Germline loops: CDR1 SGHVS, CDR2 FNYEAQ. This CDR3 has 16 residues. V lost 2 bases, J lost 4 bases, and 3 bases stayed unmatched. This CDR3 is CASSLRLAGGSDTQYF. The CDR3 DNA follows: TGTGCCAGCAGCTTAAGACTAGCGGGAGGTTCAGATACGCAGTATTTT. The full variable domain, completed using reference TRBV7-6 and TRBJ2-3, is GAGVSQSPRYKVTKRGQDVALRCDPISGHVSLYWYRQALGQGPEFLTYFNYEAQQDKSGLPNDRFSAERPEGSISTLTIQRTEQRDSAMYRCASSLRLAGGSDTQYFGPGTRLTVL.

This clone occurred once. The chain is built from TRBV4-2 and TRBJ2-1; unclear D gene. Germline loops: CDR1 LGHNA, CDR2 YNFKEQ. This CDR3 is 15 amino acids long. Trimming shortened V by 0 bases and J by 13 bases, and 19 bases separated the two germline ends. The CDR3 bases are TGTGCCAGCAGCCAAGAGAGCCTTGGGTCCTGGGCCCAGTTCTTC. Encoded protein: CASSQESLGSWAQFF.

This chain uses TRBV2 with TRBJ2-1, with D possibly being TRBD2 (5 bases). In germline, CDR1 is SNHLY, CDR2 FYNNEI. This CDR3 region has 14 residues. Trimming left V 6 bases short and J 0 bases short, with 9 bases between. The DNA of the CDR3 is TGTGCCAGCAGCGAGGAGGTCTCCTACAATGAGCAGTTCTTC. Amino acids: CASSEEVSYNEQFF.

The chain joins TRBV5-1 to TRBJ2-1; 7 nucleotides line up with TRBD2. CDR3 size: 12 residues. V lost 6 bases, J lost 6 bases, and 3 bases stayed unmatched. Looked up from germline, CDR1 is SGHRS and CDR2 is YFSETQ. CDR3 residues: CASKPSGNEQFF. The CDR3, as DNA: TGCGCCAGCAAACCTAGCGGCAATGAGCAGTTCTTC.

The chain combines TRBV27 with TRBJ2-1; possibly TRBD1 for D (6 bases). This CDR3 contains 17 residues. The V end lost 5 bases, the J end lost 0 bases, and 17 bases lay between the germline ends. Germline lookup yields CDR1 MNHEY and CDR2 SMNVEV (reference sequence). CDR3 sequence: CASSVYGQKSSYNEQFF. In DNA, the CDR3 is TGTGCCAGCAGTGTGTATGGACAGAAAAGCTCCTACAATGAGCAGTTCTTC.

J is TRBJ2-7 and V is TRBV28; D is unclear. There are 14 residues in the CDR3. Trimming removed 6 bases from V and 6 bases from J, with 18 bases in between. Per the germline V gene, CDR1 is MDHEN and CDR2 is SYDVKM. This CDR3 reads CASSPPVPKPEQYF. CDR3 bases: TGTGCCAGCAGCCCCCCTGTACCAAAGCCCGAGCAGTACTTC.

Notes on this clone: The sample has other DNA sequences that encode this CDR3 too. V is TRBV7-3 and J is TRBJ2-1, with D unclear. The CDR3 totals 13 residues. Trimming shortened V by 5 bases and J by 0 bases, and 5 bases separated the two germline ends. Germline-derived CDR1 and CDR2 are SGHTA and FQGTGA. CDR3: CASSPGSYNEQFF. CDR3 DNA sequence: TGTGCCAGCAGCCCCGGCTCCTACAATGAGCAGTTCTTC.

The CDR3 loop is CASSPAGGREQYF. CDR3 DNA sequence: TGTGCCAGCAGCCCTGCGGGGGGGAGAGAGCAGTACTTC. This sequence joins TRBV5-4 and TRBJ2-7, with 9 bases matching TRBD2. The V gene end was trimmed by 4 bases and the J gene end by 7 bases; junction bases not matched to a gene: 6. This CDR3 contains 13 residues. The germline V gene encodes CDR1 SGHNT and CDR2 YYREEE (reference sequence).

The chain is built from TRBV4-1 and TRBJ2-1, with 7 positions matching TRBD2. J lost 3 bases, V lost 2 bases, and 7 bases had no gene match. Germline V CDR1 and CDR2: MGHRA, YSYEKL. The CDR3 totals 16 residues. In nucleotides, the CDR3 is TGCGCCAGCAGCCAAACTCCCGGGACTAACTACAATGAGCAGTTCTTC. Translated, it gives CASSQTPGTNYNEQFF.

The sample holds one count of this clone. This rearrangement joins TRBV6-1 to TRBJ2-1, with TRBD2 as a possible D gene (6 bases). CDR1 and CDR2 (germline): MNHNS, SASEGT. V was clipped by 4 bases and J by 2 bases, with 9 bases between them. CDR3 size: 14 residues. CDR3 in DNA: TGTGCCAGCAGTGTTAGCGGCACCTACAATGAGCAGTTCTTC. Its protein product is CASSVSGTYNEQFF.

This chain uses TRBV14 with TRBJ2-1; D perhaps matches TRBD1 (6 bases). CDR1 is SGHDN, CDR2 FVKESK, per germline. The CDR3 has 16 residues. The V and J ends lost 4 bases and 0 bases respectively, with 13 bases between them. The CDR3 coding sequence is TGTGCCAGCAGCCTCCGCATGGACAGCTCCTACAATGAGCAGTTCTTC. This encodes CASSLRMDSSYNEQFF.

The genes are TRBV6-4 and TRBJ1-6, with TRBD1 matching over 7 bases. Germline V CDR1 and CDR2: MRHNA, SNTAGT. The ends lost 5 bases at V and 14 bases at J; junction bases unmatched: 18. The CDR3 is 16 amino acids. CDR3 region: CASSTRDSGLCWSLHF. The CDR3 nucleotides are TGTGCCAGCAGTACCCGGGACAGCGGGTTGTGTTGGTCCCTCCACTTT.

The V gene is TRBV30, the J gene TRBJ2-1, with 8 bases fitting TRBD1. Trimming removed 3 bases from V and 5 bases from J; junction bases left unmatched: 6. Germline V CDR1 and CDR2: GTSNPN, SVGIG (reference sequence). The CDR3 covers 14 residues. The DNA of the CDR3 is TGTGCCTGGAGCCGGGACAGGCCCCACAATGAGCAGTTCTTC. Its protein product is CAWSRDRPHNEQFF.

This clone showed up just once. The chain combines TRBV28 with TRBJ1-1; 7 bases align to TRBD1. The V segment lost 5 bases and the J segment 1 base; nucleotides outside the gene matches: 1. This CDR3 contains 13 residues. Germline V CDR1 and CDR2: MDHEN, SYDVKM. CDR3 DNA: TGTGCCAGCAGTAACAGGGGGAACACTGAAGCTTTCTTT. Amino acid sequence: CASSNRGNTEAFF.

This clone was detected a few times. The chain combines TRBV14 with TRBJ2-7, with 8 bases aligning to TRBD2. This CDR3 has 15 amino acids. Trimming removed 3 bases from V and 3 bases from J; junction bases left unmatched: 7. Germline lookup yields CDR1 SGHDN and CDR2 FVKESK. This CDR3 reads CASSHYGRAHYEQYF. The CDR3 region has the DNA TGTGCCAGCAGCCATTACGGGAGGGCCCACTACGAGCAGTACTTC.

The chain recombines TRBV30 with TRBJ2-7; 7 bases map to TRBD1. The CDR3 length is 15 residues. With V trimmed by 0 bases and J by 3 bases, 8 bases remained unmatched. Germline loops: CDR1 GTSNPN, CDR2 SVGIG (reference sequence). CDR3 residues: CAWSVHRGLNYEQYF. CDR3 bases: TGTGCCTGGAGTGTACATAGGGGGCTGAACTACGAGCAGTACTTC. Supplemented by reference TRBV30 and TRBJ2-7, the full variable domain reads SQTIHQWPATLVQPVGSPLSLECTVEGTSNPNLYWYRQAAGRGLQLLFYSVGIGQISSEVPQNLSASRPQDRQFILSSKKLLLSDSGFYLCAWSVHRGLNYEQYFGPGTRLTVT.

This rearrangement joins TRBV6-1 to TRBJ2-7; possible D gene TRBD1, 6 bases. V was shortened by 6 bases and J by 4 bases, with 19 bases between the two germline ends. The CDR3 covers 15 residues. CDR1 and CDR2 (germline): MNHNS, SASEGT. CDR3 in amino acids: CASRRNEGEKYEQYF. CDR3 in DNA: TGTGCCAGCAGGCGGAACGAGGGGGAAAAATACGAGCAGTACTTC.

The rearrangement uses TRBV28 and TRBJ2-2; D gene uncertain. CDR1 MDHEN and CDR2 SYDVKM come from the germline V gene. V lost 7 bases and J lost 2, with 14 bases in between. The CDR3 runs 15 residues. The CDR3 DNA is TGTGCCAGCACCCTCCTTGGTAGTAACACCGGGGAGCTGTTTTTT. Protein product: CASTLLGSNTGELFF.

This chain connects TRBV18 to TRBJ2-1; 11 nucleotides agree with TRBD2. Germline V gene data show CDR1 as KGHSH and CDR2 as LQKENI. Unmatched junction bases numbered 8, after V lost 6 bases and J lost 7 bases. The CDR3 totals 15 residues. DNA of the CDR3: TGTGCCAGCTCCCTAACTAGCGGGAGAGGAAATGAGCAGTTCTTC. Translation: CASSLTSGRGNEQFF.

The chain uses TRBV2 and TRBJ2-5, with 13 positions matching TRBD2. This CDR3 contains 15 residues. The ends lost 6 bases at V and 5 bases at J; junction bases unmatched: 6. Germline CDR1 reads SNHLY; CDR2 reads FYNNEI. CDR3 in DNA: TGTGCCAGCAGCGTGGGACTAGCGGGATCGGAGACCCAGTACTTC. It specifies CASSVGLAGSETQYF.

This clone was found once. The chain uses TRBV6-5 and TRBJ2-7; 8 bases are shared with TRBD2. The germline CDR1 and CDR2 sequences are MNHEY and SVGAGI. CDR3 length: 13 amino acids. The CDR3 sequence: CAAGGPKTYEQYF. As DNA, the CDR3 is TGTGCGGCGGGGGGCCCCAAGACCTACGAGCAGTACTTC.